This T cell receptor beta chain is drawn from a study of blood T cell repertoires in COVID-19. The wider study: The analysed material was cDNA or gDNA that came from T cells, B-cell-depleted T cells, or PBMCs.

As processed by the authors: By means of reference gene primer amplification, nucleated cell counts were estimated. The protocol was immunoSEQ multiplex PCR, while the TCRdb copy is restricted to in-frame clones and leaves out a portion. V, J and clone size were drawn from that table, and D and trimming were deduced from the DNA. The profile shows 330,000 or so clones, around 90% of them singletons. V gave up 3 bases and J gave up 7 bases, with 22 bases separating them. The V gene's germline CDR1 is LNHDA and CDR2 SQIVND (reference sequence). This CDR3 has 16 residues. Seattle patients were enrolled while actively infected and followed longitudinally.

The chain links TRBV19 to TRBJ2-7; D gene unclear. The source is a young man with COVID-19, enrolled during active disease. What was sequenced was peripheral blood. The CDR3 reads CASSIRSYTFRGEQYF. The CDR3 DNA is TGTGCCAGTAGTATTAGGAGTTATACGTTTCGTGGTGAGCAGTACTTC. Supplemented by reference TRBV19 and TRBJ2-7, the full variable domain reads DGGITQSPKYLFRKEGQNVTLSCEQNLNHDAMYWYRQDPGQGLRLIYYSQIVNDFQKGDIAEGYSVSREKKESFPLTVTSAQKNPTAFYLCASSIRSYTFRGEQYFGPGTRLTVT.